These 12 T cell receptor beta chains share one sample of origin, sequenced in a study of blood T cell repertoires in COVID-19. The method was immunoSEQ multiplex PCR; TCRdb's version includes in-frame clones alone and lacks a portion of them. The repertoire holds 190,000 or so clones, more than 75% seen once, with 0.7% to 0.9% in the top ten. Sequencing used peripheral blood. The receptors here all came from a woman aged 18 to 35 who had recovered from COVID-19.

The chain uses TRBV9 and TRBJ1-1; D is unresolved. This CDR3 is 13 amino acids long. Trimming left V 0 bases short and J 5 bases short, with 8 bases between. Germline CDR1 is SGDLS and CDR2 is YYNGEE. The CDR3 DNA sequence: TGTGCCAGCAGCGTAGGAGATTGGACTGAAGCTTTCTTT. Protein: CASSVGDWTEAFF. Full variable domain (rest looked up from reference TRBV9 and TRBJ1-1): DSGVTQTPKHLITATGQRVTLRCSPRSGDLSVYWYQQSLDQGLQFLIQYYNGEERAKGNILERFSAQQFPDLHSELNLSSLELGDSALYFCASSVGDWTEAFFGQGTRLTVV.

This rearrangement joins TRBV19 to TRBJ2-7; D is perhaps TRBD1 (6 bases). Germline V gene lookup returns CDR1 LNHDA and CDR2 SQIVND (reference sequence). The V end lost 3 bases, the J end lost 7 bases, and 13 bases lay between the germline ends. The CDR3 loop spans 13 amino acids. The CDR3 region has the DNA TGTGCCAGTAGTATTACAGGTCAGGGGGAGCAGTACTTC. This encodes CASSITGQGEQYF.

CDR3 amino acids: CASSVDRVGGYTF. The CDR3, as DNA: TGTGCCAGCAGTGTCGACAGGGTAGGTGGCTACACCTTC. The chain carries TRBV2 and TRBJ1-2; 7 nucleotides match TRBD1. The V and J ends lost 4 bases and 7 bases, in that order; junction bases with no gene match: 6. This CDR3 comprises 13 residues. The germline gives CDR1 SNHLY, CDR2 FYNNEI.

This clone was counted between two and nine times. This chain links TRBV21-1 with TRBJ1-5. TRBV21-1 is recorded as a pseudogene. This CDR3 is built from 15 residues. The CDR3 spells CASTRDGDSNQPQHF. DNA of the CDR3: TGTGCCAGCACCAGAGACGGGGATAGCAATCAGCCCCAGCATTTT.

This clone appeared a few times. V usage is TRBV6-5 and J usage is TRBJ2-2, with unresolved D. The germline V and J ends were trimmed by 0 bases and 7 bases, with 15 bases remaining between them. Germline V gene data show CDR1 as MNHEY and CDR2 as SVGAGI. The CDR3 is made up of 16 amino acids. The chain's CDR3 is CASSYSLYLGHGELFF. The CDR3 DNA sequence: TGTGCCAGCAGTTACTCCCTATATCTGGGCCACGGGGAGCTGTTTTTT.

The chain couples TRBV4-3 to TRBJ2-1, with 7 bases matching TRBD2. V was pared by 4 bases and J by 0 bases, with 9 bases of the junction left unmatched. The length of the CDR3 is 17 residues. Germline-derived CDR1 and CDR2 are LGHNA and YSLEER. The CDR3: CASSPSSGEGSYNEQFF. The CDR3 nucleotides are TGCGCCAGCAGCCCCTCTTCGGGGGAGGGCTCCTACAATGAGCAGTTCTTC.

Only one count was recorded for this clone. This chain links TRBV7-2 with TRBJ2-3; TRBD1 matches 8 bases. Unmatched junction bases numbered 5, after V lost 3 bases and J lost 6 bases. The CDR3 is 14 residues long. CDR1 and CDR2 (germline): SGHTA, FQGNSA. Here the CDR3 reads CASSLGQVPDTQYF. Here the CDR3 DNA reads TGTGCCAGCAGCTTGGGACAGGTCCCCGATACGCAGTATTTT.

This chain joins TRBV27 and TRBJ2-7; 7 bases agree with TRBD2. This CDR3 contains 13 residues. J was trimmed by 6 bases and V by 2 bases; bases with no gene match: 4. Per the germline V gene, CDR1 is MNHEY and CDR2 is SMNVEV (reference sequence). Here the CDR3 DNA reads TGTGCCAGCAGTTTAGCGGGGGTCTCCGAGCAGTACGTC. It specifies CASSLAGVSEQYV.

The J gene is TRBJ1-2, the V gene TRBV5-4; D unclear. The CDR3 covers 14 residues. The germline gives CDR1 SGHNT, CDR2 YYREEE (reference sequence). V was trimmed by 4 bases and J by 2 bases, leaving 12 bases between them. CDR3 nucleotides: TGTGCCAGCAGCCACATGTCAGCGAACTATGGCTACACCTTC. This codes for CASSHMSANYGYTF.

CDR3 sequence reads: CASSFQTVSNQPQHF. The CDR3 nucleotides read TGTGCCAGCAGCTTTCAGACAGTTAGCAATCAGCCCCAGCATTTT. V usage is TRBV5-8 and J usage is TRBJ1-5; D perhaps matches TRBD1 (5 bases). Trimming removed 2 bases at V and 0 bases at J, with 9 bases between. Germline V CDR1 and CDR2: SGHTS, YDEGEE. This CDR3 is built from 15 residues. The full variable domain, its missing parts supplied by reference TRBV5-8 and TRBJ1-5, is EAGVTQSPTHLIKTRGQQATLRCSPISGHTSVYWYQQALGLGLQFLLWYDEGEERNRGNFPPRFSGRQFPNYSSELNVNALELEDSALYLCASSFQTVSNQPQHFGDGTRLSIL.

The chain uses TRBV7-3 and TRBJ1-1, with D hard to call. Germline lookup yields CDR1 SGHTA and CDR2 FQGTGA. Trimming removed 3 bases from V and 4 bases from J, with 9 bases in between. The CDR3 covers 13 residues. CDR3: CASSLEGRTEAFF. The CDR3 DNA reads TGTGCCAGCAGCTTGGAGGGTCGCACTGAAGCTTTCTTT.

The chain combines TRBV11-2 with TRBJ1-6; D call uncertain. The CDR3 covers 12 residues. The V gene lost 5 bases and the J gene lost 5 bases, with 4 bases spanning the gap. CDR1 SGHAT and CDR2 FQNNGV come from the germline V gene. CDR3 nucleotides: TGTGCCAGCAGCCTTAATAATTCACCCCTCCACTTT. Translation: CASSLNNSPLHF.